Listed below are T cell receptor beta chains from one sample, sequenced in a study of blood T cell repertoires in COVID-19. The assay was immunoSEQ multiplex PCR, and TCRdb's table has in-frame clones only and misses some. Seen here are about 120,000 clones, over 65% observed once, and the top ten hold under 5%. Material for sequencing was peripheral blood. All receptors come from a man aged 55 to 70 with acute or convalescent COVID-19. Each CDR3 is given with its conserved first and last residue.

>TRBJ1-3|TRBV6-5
CASSYGHFSGNTIYF
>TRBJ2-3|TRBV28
CASTQDRVTDTQYF
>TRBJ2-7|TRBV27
CASRPGQSWSEQYF
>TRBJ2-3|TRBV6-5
CASSYGAGTDTQYF
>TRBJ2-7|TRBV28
CASKTGGQKLSLGEQYF
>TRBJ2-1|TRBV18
CASSRRTGEYNEQFF
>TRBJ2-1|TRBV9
CASSSIRQGTYNEQFF
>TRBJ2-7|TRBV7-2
CASSARLEPYSYEQYF
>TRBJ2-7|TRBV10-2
CASSVTEYEQYF
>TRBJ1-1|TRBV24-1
CATRPAQGNTEAFF
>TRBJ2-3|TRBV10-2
CASREGGRPDTQYF
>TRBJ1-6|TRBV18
CASLDRADSPLHF
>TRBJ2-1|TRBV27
CASRMGGNEQFF
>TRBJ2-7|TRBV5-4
CASSRLAGVGEQYF
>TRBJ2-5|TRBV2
CASVGTGETQYF
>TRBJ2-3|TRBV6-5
CAGGRPGDTQYF
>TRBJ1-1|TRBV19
CASSRGRDRGTEAFF
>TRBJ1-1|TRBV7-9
CASQITGNTEAFF
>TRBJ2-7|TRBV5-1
CASSLGAGGTYEQYF
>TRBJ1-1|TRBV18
CASSGTGDGTEAFF
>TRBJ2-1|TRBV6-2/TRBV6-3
CASSYDGRQSNEQFF
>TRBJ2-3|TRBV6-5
CASSYSVAGLDTQYF
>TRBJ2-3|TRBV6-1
CASSDPLRTDTQYF
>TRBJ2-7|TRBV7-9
CASSTAGTRGYEQYF
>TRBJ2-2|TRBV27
CASSPGTQRNTGELFF
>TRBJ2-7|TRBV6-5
CASMTPGSTGEQYF